A single TCR beta chain is shown here with its context. What it binds is not known. Use of 60 Vbeta and 13 Jbeta primers characterized the PCR. The table came from immunoSEQ multiplex PCR; TCRdb's copy has only in-frame clones and leaves some out. Its listing shows roughly 100,000 clones. This specimen belongs to a study of cytomegalovirus exposure and HLA in healthy donors. Study-wide results and caveats: Clonal expansion, a later analysis showed, was greater in HLA-associated TCR beta chains than in equally common others.

CDR1 is SGHNT and CDR2 is YYREEE in the germline V gene (reference sequence). With V trimmed by 0 bases and J by 7 bases, 8 bases remained unmatched. The CDR3 extends over 16 amino acids. Healthy bone marrow donors made up the donor group. The V and J genes are TRBV5-4 and TRBJ2-2; 8 positions match TRBD2. The clonotype comes from a man aged 40-49 years in good health and CMV-seronegative. Input material: PBMCs. The CDR3 spells CASSLGSGRSDGELFF. The CDR3 region has the DNA TGTGCCAGCAGCTTGGGGAGCGGGAGAAGTGACGGGGAGCTGTTTTTT.